The rows below give T cell receptor beta chains drawn from one sample of a study of T cell responses to AZD1222 COVID-19 vaccine. Only in-frame clones appear in the TCRdb table, and some are missing; sequencing was by immunoSEQ multiplex PCR. The table records 25,000 to 35,000 clones, about nine tenths of them present only once. The starting material was peripheral blood, obtained on day 0 of AZD1222 vaccination. The origin of the receptors is an adult in good health. Each CDR3 is given without its conserved first and last residue.

j_call,cdr3_length,v_call,cdr3_aa
TRBJ2-1,13,TRBV10-1,ASSEAGVTYNEQF
TRBJ2-4,13,TRBV7-2,ASSLWRGDKNIQY
TRBJ1-1,10,TRBV6-1,ASSDPHTEAF
TRBJ2-5,12,TRBV2,ASSRGTGQETQY
TRBJ2-1,12,TRBV18,ASSQGSGFNEQF
TRBJ1-5,14,TRBV6-1,ASSEAGGTLNQPQH
TRBJ1-2,15,TRBV9,ASSVDPSTVANYGYT
TRBJ2-2,14,TRBV6-2/TRBV6-3,ASSPLLAGGPGELF
TRBJ2-5,12,TRBV5-1,ASSSFGGRETQY
TRBJ1-5,10,TRBV28,ASSPPGQPQH